The T cell receptor beta chain under discussion was sequenced for a study of blood T cells in healthy people across ages. Study-wide findings and caveats: The recorded TCR beta diversity per million T cells decreased in a roughly linear manner with age.

This clonotype was picked up a small number of times. The antigen is undetermined. The authors ran a second PCR of about 6 to 11 cycles using a sample-barcoded 5' primer and a J-beta primer mix. Paired-end reads containing CDR3 totaled no fewer than 2.5 million for each sample. TCRdb re-analysed the 5' RACE reads in MiXCR, keeping a single row per CDR3 protein. The sample has 1.2 million to 1.5 million distinct CDR3 sequences, around two fifths seen once. The specimen was blood. The source is a woman in her late teens or twenties in good health.

CDR3 protein: CASSLGASAGELFF. As DNA, the CDR3 is TGTGCCAGCAGTTTGGGGGCATCGGCCGGGGAGCTGTTTTTT. The rearrangement joins TRBV6-2 or TRBV6-3 to TRBJ2-2; maybe TRBD1 (6 bases). Trimming pared 4 bases from V and 6 bases from J, leaving 12 bases between. This CDR3 is 14 amino acids long. Looked up from germline, CDR1 is MNHEY and CDR2 is SVGEGT.